Shown below are 7 T cell receptor beta chains from a single sample sequenced in a study of cytomegalovirus exposure and HLA in healthy donors. The PCR had 60 Vbeta and 13 Jbeta primers. The repertoire was sequenced with immunoSEQ multiplex PCR; TCRdb's copy has only in-frame clones and lacks some. The sample carries 200,000 to 250,000 clones, around 77% recorded once. Input material: PBMCs. The receptors were gathered from a woman in her twenties or thirties in good health and CMV-seronegative.

The chain is built from TRBV27 and TRBJ2-1, with 7 positions matching TRBD2. The CDR3 loop spans 15 amino acids. V gave up 2 bases and J gave up 15 bases; unmatched junction bases: 16. Germline loops: CDR1 MNHEY, CDR2 SMNVEV (reference sequence). The CDR3 is CASSLTSGLAAGRFF. The DNA for the CDR3 is TGTGCCAGCAGTTTAACATCCGGGCTAGCGGCGGGGCGGTTCTTC.

This clone was picked up a small number of times. This rearrangement joins TRBV7-8 to TRBJ2-7; tentatively, D is TRBD1 (5 bases). The germline CDR1 and CDR2 sequences are SGHVS and FQNEAQ. Trimming pared 6 bases from V and 8 bases from J, leaving 17 bases between. The CDR3 is 13 amino acids. The DNA for the CDR3 is TGTGCCAGCAGTCTTCATACAGGCCTCCAGCAGTACTTC. Protein sequence: CASSLHTGLQQYF.

The chain couples TRBV9 to TRBJ1-4; D gene unclear. The germline V gene encodes CDR1 SGDLS and CDR2 YYNGEE. V was shortened by 3 bases and J by 0 bases, with 6 bases between the two germline ends. This CDR3 has 14 residues. CDR3 residues: CASSARATNEKLFF. CDR3 coding DNA: TGTGCCAGCAGCGCCCGGGCAACTAATGAAAAACTGTTTTTT.

The rearrangement uses TRBV30 and TRBJ1-2; tentative D call: TRBD1 (5 bases). V was pared by 5 bases and J by 1 base, with 17 bases between. Germline V gene sequence: CDR1 GTSNPN, CDR2 SVGIG (reference sequence). The CDR3 spans 15 residues. CDR3 sequence reads: CAWEPGGGINYGYTF. In nucleotides, the CDR3 is TGTGCCTGGGAACCCGGGGGGGGAATTAACTATGGCTACACCTTC.

The chain uses TRBV19 and TRBJ1-5; D is unclear. Germline V gene data show CDR1 as LNHDA and CDR2 as SQIVND (reference sequence). There are 16 residues in the CDR3. V was pared by 3 bases and J by 7 bases, with 19 bases between. The DNA of the CDR3 is TGTGCCAGTAGTATGTCCGTTGGCCCCCGCGGGCAGCCCCAGCATTTT. Its translation: CASSMSVGPRGQPQHF.

The chain combines TRBV5-1 with TRBJ1-4; 7 nucleotides line up with TRBD1. The CDR3 loop spans 14 amino acids. V trimming: 4 bases; J trimming: 7 bases; junction bases outside the gene matches: 7. The V gene's germline CDR1 is SGHRS and CDR2 YFSETQ. The DNA for the CDR3 is TGCGCCAGCAGCCCGACAGGGAGTGGTGAAAAACTGTTTTTT. This codes for CASSPTGSGEKLFF. Filled out from reference TRBV5-1 and TRBJ1-4, the complete variable domain reads KAGVTQTPRYLIKTRGQQVTLSCSPISGHRSVSWYQQTPGQGLQFLFEYFSETQRNKGNFPGRFSGRQFSNSRSEMNVSTLELGDSALYLCASSPTGSGEKLFFGSGTQLSVL.

The sample holds a few counts of this clone. This chain uses TRBV27 with TRBJ2-1, with D possibly TRBD2 on 6 matching bases. The CDR3 is made up of 13 amino acids. V lost 3 bases to trimming and J lost 5 bases, with 8 bases between them. From germline, CDR1 is MNHEY and CDR2 SMNVEV (reference sequence). DNA for the CDR3: TGTGCCAGCAGTTTTCAGCGGGACAATGAGCAGTTCTTC. Its translation: CASSFQRDNEQFF.